Given below is one T cell receptor (beta chain) in context. Antigen unknown. The CDR3 is 14 amino acids. Germline CDR1 and CDR2: SGHKS and YYEKEE (reference sequence). V lost 3 bases and J lost 4, with 13 bases in between. This entry is derived from a study of radiotherapy plus CTLA-4 blockade in lung cancer. The overall study: Objective responses emerged in around a sixth of patients, and roughly 32% attained disease control.

Sequencing was performed with immunoSEQ multiplex PCR; in TCRdb, only in-frame clones are kept and a portion is missing. Here the sample spans roughly 50,000 clones, around 76% being singletons. Study-wide results and caveats: An expansion of tumor-derived TCR clones occurred in blood after radiotherapy plus ipilimumab.

Patients had chemo-refractory metastatic non-small-cell lung cancer and received focal radiation plus CTLA-4 blockade that used ipilimumab. V and J are TRBV5-5 and TRBJ1-1; maybe TRBD1 (6 bases). The material was peripheral blood, obtained from a patient treated with radiotherapy plus ipilimumab. The sequence derives from a human donor with non-small cell lung cancer who had stable disease on radiotherapy plus ipilimumab. The CDR3 sequence is CASSSGQIVTEAFF. The CDR3 nucleotides are TGTGCCAGCAGCTCCGGACAGATAGTCACTGAAGCTTTCTTT.